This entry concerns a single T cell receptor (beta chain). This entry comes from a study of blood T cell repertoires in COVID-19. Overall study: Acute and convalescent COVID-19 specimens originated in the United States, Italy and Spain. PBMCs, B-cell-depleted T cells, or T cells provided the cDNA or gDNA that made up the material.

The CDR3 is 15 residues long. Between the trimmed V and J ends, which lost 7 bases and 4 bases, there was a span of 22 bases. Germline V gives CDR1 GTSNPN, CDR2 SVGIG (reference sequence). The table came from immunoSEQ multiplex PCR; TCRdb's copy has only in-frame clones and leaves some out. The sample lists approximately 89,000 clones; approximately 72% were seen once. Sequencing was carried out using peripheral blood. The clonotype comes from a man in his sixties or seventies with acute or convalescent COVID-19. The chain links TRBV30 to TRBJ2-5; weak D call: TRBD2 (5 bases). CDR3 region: CAYIKFGTSRETQYF. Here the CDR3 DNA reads TGTGCCTATATAAAGTTCGGCACTAGTCGAGAGACCCAGTACTTC.